The clone carrying this T cell receptor beta chain was detected a few times. This CDR3 comprises 16 residues. In the original workflow: From reference gene primer amplification, estimates of nucleated cell counts were derived. The repertoire was sequenced with immunoSEQ multiplex PCR; TCRdb's copy has only in-frame clones and lacks some. The V and J calls and clone size were taken over from that table, and D and trimming were inferred from the DNA. The sample holds 220,000 or so clones; around 83% are singletons and the top ten take roughly 10%. These data are taken from a study of blood T cell repertoires in COVID-19. Study as a whole: PBMCs, B-cell-depleted T cells, or T cells provided the cDNA or gDNA that made up the material.

Sequences were obtained from peripheral blood. The sequence was collected from a woman aged 45-59 years with COVID-19, enrolled during active disease. The V call is TRBV21-1, the J call TRBJ1-3. TRBV21-1 is annotated as a pseudogene. The CDR3 coding sequence is TGTGCCAGCAGCACCAAAGAAGGATGGGAGAGAAACACCATATATTTT. Translated, it gives CASSTKEGWERNTIYF.